This T cell receptor (beta chain) was sequenced in a study of blood T cell repertoires in COVID-19. Study-level background: The analysed material was cDNA or gDNA that came from T cells, B-cell-depleted T cells, or PBMCs.

Up to 2 weeks before entering the study, exposed participants had met a COVID-19 case. Germline CDR1 reads MNHEY; CDR2 reads SMNVEV (reference sequence). CDR3 length: 15 amino acids. V was trimmed by 4 bases and J by 3 bases, leaving 13 bases between them. This table comes from immunoSEQ multiplex PCR, and its TCRdb copy is limited to in-frame clones, with some not included. In the table there are around 270,000 clones, over 70% of which are singletons. What was sequenced was PBMCs or T cells enriched from blood (not recorded which). This chain joins TRBV27 and TRBJ2-1; perhaps TRBD1 as D (6 bases). The TCR originated in a woman between 40 and 55 years old who had been exposed to COVID-19. The CDR3 coding sequence is TGTGCCAGCAGTTCGGCCCAGGACAGCTACAATGAGCAGTTCTTC. It specifies CASSSAQDSYNEQFF.